This entry features one TCR beta chain sequence. Its antigen remains unidentified. This specimen includes other DNA sequences encoding the same CDR3. These data are taken from a study of cytomegalovirus exposure and HLA in healthy donors. Amplification used 60 Vbeta primers and 13 Jbeta primers. TCRdb's table, derived via immunoSEQ multiplex PCR, lists solely in-frame clones and lacks some. The repertoire holds approximately 120,000 clones, with about 80% as singletons. Points from the study as a whole: TCR beta chain V- and J-gene trimming was linked, in a later analysis, to a missense variant in DCLRE1C.

V lost 5 bases and J 1 base, leaving 9 bases between the germline ends. This CDR3 comprises 13 residues. Germline V gene lookup returns CDR1 MNHEY and CDR2 SMNVEV (reference sequence). The chain uses TRBV27 and TRBJ2-7; D may be TRBD1 (6 bases). The TCR sequence derives from a woman between 50 and 59 years old in good health and CMV-seropositive. The sample taken for sequencing was PBMCs. CDR3 region: CASSHRVSYEQYF. The CDR3 DNA is TGTGCCAGCAGTCACAGGGTTTCCTACGAGCAGTACTTC.